These T cell receptor beta chains were read from a single sample in a study of blood T cell repertoires in COVID-19. TCRdb's copy holds only in-frame clones and misses some; the assay was immunoSEQ multiplex PCR. In the table there are a few hundred thousand clones, 75% to 90% of which are singletons. The sample comprised peripheral blood. The receptors derive from a woman in her seventies with COVID-19, enrolled during active disease. Both conserved end residues are part of each CDR3. Fields, in order: J gene, CDR3 length, V gene, clone size, CDR3 protein. A row's size may be missing; if present it is once, few, many or a size class.

TRBJ1-1 14 TRBV13 NA CASRTPGGRTEAFF
TRBJ2-7 13 TRBV30 NA CASRRDSTHEQYF
TRBJ2-7 14 TRBV29-1 NA CSAIMTATPYEQYF
TRBJ2-3 14 TRBV10-2 NA CASTGTDSTDTQYF
TRBJ2-5 15 TRBV7-2 NA CASSLVAGQGAAQYF
TRBJ1-4 14 TRBV27 NA CASRFSGLGEKLFF
TRBJ1-5 15 TRBV30 NA CAWSVGGAGNQPQHF
TRBJ2-7 15 TRBV4-3 NA CASSQVVAAFYEQYF
TRBJ1-5 15 TRBV6-1 few CASSEHGGFNQPQHF
TRBJ1-4 14 TRBV5-4 NA CASSFGRGAEKLFF
TRBJ1-4 13 TRBV5-1 NA CASSLEGVEKLFF